A single sample gave rise to the 18 T cell receptor beta chains below, sequenced in a study of blood T cell repertoires in COVID-19. Some clones are missing from TCRdb's copy, which holds only in-frame ones; the method was immunoSEQ multiplex PCR. Here the sample spans about 98,000 clones, 82% being singletons. What was sequenced was peripheral blood. These receptors were taken from a man aged 65 to 85 with active or convalescent COVID-19.

The rearrangement joins TRBV7-9 to TRBJ1-2; a weak D match, TRBD1 (6 bases). This CDR3 has 14 amino acids. Germline CDR1 and CDR2: SEHNR and FQNEAQ (reference sequence). Trimming took 5 bases from V and 1 from J, leaving 11 bases between them. In nucleotides, the CDR3 is TGTGCCAGCAGCCAAGGACAGCTTAACTATGGCTACACCTTC. This translates into CASSQGQLNYGYTF.

The CDR3: CASRSWGRDVSSNQPQHF. The CDR3 nucleotides read TGTGCCAGCAGGTCCTGGGGCAGGGATGTATCGAGCAATCAGCCCCAGCATTTT. The rearrangement links TRBV2 to TRBJ1-5; possibly TRBD1 for D (5 bases). This CDR3 is built from 18 residues. The V end lost 6 bases, the J end lost 1 base, and 22 bases lay between the germline ends. Germline V gives CDR1 SNHLY, CDR2 FYNNEI.

The rearrangement links TRBV7-3 to TRBJ1-2; the match to TRBD1 covers 10 bases. Germline CDR1 SGHTA, CDR2 FQGTGA. Trimming cost V 5 bases and J 3 bases; bases outside gene matches: 3. The CDR3 has 14 amino acids. CDR3: CASSPGTGDYGYTF. In DNA form, the CDR3 reads TGTGCCAGCAGCCCAGGGACAGGGGACTATGGCTACACCTTC.

This CDR3 reads CASSTWSADPSPLHF. The CDR3, as DNA: TGTGCCAGCAGCACCTGGTCAGCGGATCCTTCACCCCTCCACTTT. The chain links TRBV7-2 to TRBJ1-6; D ambiguous. The length of the CDR3 is 15 residues. V was trimmed by 5 bases and J by 9 bases, leaving 17 bases between them. Per the germline V gene, CDR1 is SGHTA and CDR2 is FQGNSA.

The chain is built from TRBV4-2 and TRBJ1-1; D not resolved. The CDR3 spans 13 residues. V was pared by 11 bases and J by 5 bases, with 18 bases between. Germline V gives CDR1 LGHNA, CDR2 YNFKEQ. CDR3 residues: CASSPGGRTEAFF. CDR3 in DNA: TGTGCCTCTAGCCCCGGAGGGAGGACTGAAGCTTTCTTT.

This chain links TRBV19 with TRBJ2-4; 7 nucleotides align to TRBD2. The CDR3 sequence is 15 residues long. With V trimmed by 3 bases and J by 5 bases, 7 bases remained unmatched. Germline V gene sequence: CDR1 LNHDA, CDR2 SQIVND (reference sequence). DNA of the CDR3: TGTGCCAGTAGTATTGGGGGGACTATTGAAAACATTCAGTACTTC. Its translation is CASSIGGTIENIQYF.

The chain combines TRBV27 with TRBJ1-4; D is uncertain. V lost 3 bases, J lost 0 bases, and 8 bases lay in between. This CDR3 region has 15 residues. Germline lookup yields CDR1 MNHEY and CDR2 SMNVEV (reference sequence). CDR3 nucleotide sequence: TGTGCCAGCAGTTTTGAGGGCGCAACTAATGAAAAACTGTTTTTT. Translated: CASSFEGATNEKLFF.

This clone was observed a few times. This chain links TRBV25-1 with TRBJ1-6, with D maybe TRBD1 (6 bases). The CDR3 totals 14 residues. V lost 5 bases and J 9 bases, leaving 14 bases between the germline ends. CDR1 MGHDK and CDR2 SYGVNS come from the germline V gene. The CDR3 DNA follows: TGTGCCAGCAGTTTTGGACAGTTTGCTTCACCCCTCCACTTT. It is translated as CASSFGQFASPLHF.

The chain employs TRBV2 and TRBJ1-5, with TRBD1 matching over 9 bases. This CDR3 comprises 14 residues. The ends lost 6 bases at V and 7 bases at J; junction bases unmatched: 7. The germline V gene encodes CDR1 SNHLY and CDR2 FYNNEI. The DNA of the CDR3 is TGTGCCAGCAGAGATAGGGACAGGGAACAGCCCCAGCATTTT. Translating gives CASRDRDREQPQHF.

This chain connects TRBV7-8 to TRBJ1-5; no firm D call. Trimming shortened V by 4 bases and J by 4 bases, and 8 bases separated the two germline ends. Germline CDR1 and CDR2: SGHVS and FQNEAQ. The length of the CDR3 is 13 residues. DNA for the CDR3: TGTGCCAGCAGCTCGCGGAGTAATCAGCCCCAGCATTTT. Its protein product is CASSSRSNQPQHF.

The V and J genes are TRBV6-5 and TRBJ1-5, with 10 bases lining up with TRBD1. The CDR3 extends over 15 amino acids. The trim removed 5 bases at V and 1 base at J, leaving 2 bases unmatched. The germline V gene encodes CDR1 MNHEY and CDR2 SVGAGI. The DNA of the CDR3 is TGTGCCAGCAGTAAGGACAGGGGGAGCAATCAGCCCCAGCATTTT. Residues: CASSKDRGSNQPQHF.

The chain is built from TRBV30 and TRBJ1-6; TRBD1 might be the D (5 bases). This CDR3 spans 14 amino acids. Germline CDR1 is GTSNPN and CDR2 is SVGIG (reference sequence). The V and J ends lost 2 bases and 4 bases respectively, with 9 bases between them. CDR3 protein: CAWSSQGYNSPLHF. In DNA, the CDR3 is TGTGCCTGGAGTAGCCAGGGTTATAATTCACCCCTCCACTTT.

The chain has TRBV2 and TRBJ1-6; perhaps TRBD1 as D (5 bases). Per the germline V gene, CDR1 is SNHLY and CDR2 is FYNNEI. V was trimmed by 6 bases and J by 10 bases, leaving 16 bases between them. This CDR3 region has 14 residues. CDR3 loop: CASSSTRDFSPLHF. The CDR3 nucleotides are TGTGCCAGCAGCTCAACACGGGACTTCTCACCCCTCCACTTT.

The rearrangement links TRBV19 to TRBJ1-2; TRBD1 aligns across 10 bases. V trimming: 6 bases; J trimming: 5 bases; junction bases outside the gene matches: 9. The CDR3 runs to 15 residues. From germline, CDR1 is LNHDA and CDR2 SQIVND (reference sequence). The CDR3 is CASSRGTGVFYGYTF. The CDR3 DNA reads TGTGCCAGTAGCAGAGGGACAGGGGTCTTTTATGGCTACACCTTC.

The chain links TRBV29-1 to TRBJ2-7, with TRBD1 matching over 7 bases. The germline CDR1 and CDR2 sequences are SQVTM and ANQGSEA. The CDR3 runs 13 residues. V was pared by 1 base and J by 2 bases, with 2 bases of the junction left unmatched. The CDR3 region is CSVEVQGTYEQYF. The CDR3 DNA reads as TGCAGCGTTGAAGTACAGGGGACCTACGAGCAGTACTTC.

This chain links TRBV4-3 with TRBJ1-2, with no clear D. The CDR3 runs to 20 residues. Trimming cost V 0 bases and J 3 bases, with 26 bases left between them. CDR1 LGHNA and CDR2 YSLEER come from the germline V gene. CDR3 amino acids: CASSQDLPHNWQAPHYGYTF. CDR3 in DNA: TGCGCCAGCAGCCAAGATTTACCGCATAATTGGCAGGCGCCTCACTATGGCTACACCTTC.

V is TRBV6-5 and J is TRBJ1-2, with no clear D. The V and J ends lost 7 bases and 4 bases respectively, with 10 bases between them. CDR1 and CDR2 from the germline V gene are MNHEY and SVGAGI. CDR3 length: 12 residues. The CDR3 here is CASKGAVYGYTF. For the CDR3, the DNA is TGTGCCAGCAAGGGAGCAGTCTATGGCTACACCTTC.

This clone was recorded only once. This chain connects TRBV6-5 to TRBJ2-1, with 8 bases fitting TRBD1. J lost 5 bases, V lost 0 bases, and 0 bases had no gene match. Looked up from germline, CDR1 is MNHEY and CDR2 is SVGAGI. The CDR3 extends over 14 amino acids. The CDR3 nucleotides are TGTGCCAGCAGTTACTCGGGACAGGACAATGAGCAGTTCTTC. Encoded protein: CASSYSGQDNEQFF.